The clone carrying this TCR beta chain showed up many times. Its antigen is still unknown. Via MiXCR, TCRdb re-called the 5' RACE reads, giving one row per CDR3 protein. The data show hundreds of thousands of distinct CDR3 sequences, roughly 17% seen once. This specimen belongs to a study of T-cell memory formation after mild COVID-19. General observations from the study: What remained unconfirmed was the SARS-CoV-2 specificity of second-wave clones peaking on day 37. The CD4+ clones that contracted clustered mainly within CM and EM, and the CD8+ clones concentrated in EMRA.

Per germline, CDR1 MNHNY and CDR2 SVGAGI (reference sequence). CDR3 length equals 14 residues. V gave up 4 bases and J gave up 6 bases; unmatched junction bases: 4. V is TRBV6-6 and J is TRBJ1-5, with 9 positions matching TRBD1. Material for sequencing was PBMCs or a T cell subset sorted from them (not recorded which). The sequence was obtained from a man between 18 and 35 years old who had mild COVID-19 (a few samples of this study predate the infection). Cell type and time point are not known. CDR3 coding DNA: TGTGCCAGCAGTTTCGGACAGGGGCGTCAGCCCCAGCATTTT. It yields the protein CASSFGQGRQPQHF.